Listed below are T cell receptor beta chains from one sample, sequenced in a study of PD-L1 blockade in urothelial cancer. The protocol was immunoSEQ multiplex PCR, while the TCRdb copy is restricted to in-frame clones and leaves out a portion. Of roughly 110,000 clones in the sample, around 93% were seen once. This specimen was PBMCs, taken around atezolizumab (anti-PD-L1) treatment. The receptors derive from a man aged 55 to 69 with urothelial cancer. Each CDR3 is given with its conserved first and last residue. D genes are given only for firm matches. Size values are once, few and many counts, or a class for expanded clones, and some rows have none.

abundance	d_gene	v_gene	j_gene	CDR3nt	CDR3aa
NA	NA	TRBV19	TRBJ1-4	TGTGCCGCGGGAGGGGAGGGGATCGAAAAACTGTTTTTT	CAAGGEGIEKLFF
NA	TRBD2	TRBV15	TRBJ2-1	TGTGCCACCAGCAGAGATTTAGCGGGACTTAGTAATGAGCAGTTCTTC	CATSRDLAGLSNEQFF
NA	NA	TRBV5-1	TRBJ2-1	TGCGCCAGCAGCTTGGGCTCAGGGGCTGACAATGAGCAGTTCTTC	CASSLGSGADNEQFF
NA	NA	TRBV5-1	TRBJ1-1	TGCGCCAGCAGCTTCGGGGGAAACACTGAAGCTTTCTTT	CASSFGGNTEAFF
NA	TRBD2	TRBV29-1	TRBJ2-6	TGCAGCGTTTTGGGGGGGGTTTCTGGGGCCAACGTCCTGACTTTC	CSVLGGVSGANVLTF
NA	TRBD1	TRBV7-2	TRBJ2-5	TGTGCCAGCATGACCGGGACAGGGGGGACGACCCAGTACTTC	CASMTGTGGTTQYF
NA	TRBD2	TRBV15	TRBJ2-2	TGTGCCACCAGCAGTCCCATAGCGGAGCGGGGGCCCGGGGAGCTGTTTTTT	CATSSPIAERGPGELFF
NA	TRBD2	TRBV5-1	TRBJ2-3	TGCGCCAGCAGTAGTGGCGGGGGGGCCGGAGATACGCAGTATTTT	CASSSGGGAGDTQYF
NA	TRBD1	TRBV4-1	TRBJ2-7	TGCGCCAGCTCGCTAACCGGGACAGGGACCGGGCAGTACTTC	CASSLTGTGTGQYF
few	TRBD1	TRBV7-2	TRBJ2-3	TGTGCCAGCAGCTCAAACAGGGGGCTCGTTTCAGATACGCAGTATTTT	CASSSNRGLVSDTQYF
NA	TRBD2	TRBV5-4	TRBJ2-6	TGTGCCAGCGGGCTCGCGGGGGGTTCCGGGGCCAACGTCCTGACTTTC	CASGLAGGSGANVLTF
once	NA	TRBV5-4	TRBJ2-3	TGTGCCAGCACCCAGGGGCTAGCGGGCACAGATACGCAGTATTTT	CASTQGLAGTDTQYF
NA	TRBD1	TRBV5-1	TRBJ2-4	TGCGCCAGCAGCTTGGGAGCTGCTGTGGGGACAGGGAGGTCCATTCAGTACTTC	CASSLGAAVGTGRSIQYF
NA	NA	TRBV5-4	TRBJ2-1	TGTGCCAGCAGTTACAGGACGGGTTTTAGGCAGTTCTTC	CASSYRTGFRQFF
NA	NA	TRBV6-5	TRBJ2-2	TGTGCCAGCAGTTACTCATTAGCTGGGAACACCGGGGAGCTGTTTTTT	CASSYSLAGNTGELFF
NA	NA	TRBV6-5	TRBJ2-7	TGTGCCAGCAGTATTACTTCAGGGTACGAGCAGTACTTC	CASSITSGYEQYF
NA	TRBD1	TRBV19	TRBJ2-2	TGTGCCAGTACCCGACAGGGGGCATACACCGGGGAGCTGTTTTTT	CASTRQGAYTGELFF
NA	TRBD1	TRBV27	TRBJ2-6	TGTGCCAGCAGTGGATGGACAGGGGGTTCTGGGGCCAACGTCCTGACTTTC	CASSGWTGGSGANVLTF
NA	NA	TRBV19	TRBJ2-3	TGTGCCAGGAGAACACAGGTCAAATGCACAGATACGCAGTATTTT	CARRTQVKCTDTQYF
many	NA	TRBV7-2	TRBJ2-7	TGTGCCAGCAGCTTGGGGGGTGCGGGCTCCTACGAGCAGTACTTC	CASSLGGAGSYEQYF
NA	NA	TRBV11-2	TRBJ2-5	TGTGCCAGCAGCCCCCAGCTCGGGGAGACCCAGTACTTC	CASSPQLGETQYF
NA	NA	TRBV30	TRBJ2-3	TGTGCCTGGAGTGTACTCAGGCAGACCGCAGATACGCAGTATTTT	CAWSVLRQTADTQYF
NA	NA	TRBV9	TRBJ2-5	TGTGCCAGCAGCGTACCTCACCAAGAGACCCAGTACTTC	CASSVPHQETQYF
NA	TRBD1	TRBV23-1	TRBJ2-5	TGCGCCAGCAACAGACAGGGTGACAAGACCCAGTACTTC	CASNRQGDKTQYF
NA	TRBD2	TRBV4-3	TRBJ2-3	TGCGCCAGCAGCCAAGATGGGGGGGTGATAACAGATACGCAGTATTTT	CASSQDGGVITDTQYF
NA	TRBD1	TRBV14	TRBJ2-1	TGTGCCAGCAGCCTTGTACAGAACAGGGGAAGGAACAACAATGAGCAGTTCTTC	CASSLVQNRGRNNNEQFF
NA	TRBD1	TRBV28	TRBJ2-6	TGTGCCAGCAGTTTATCTTTCGGGACAGGGGTCCCCCCTCTTTCCTCTGGGGCCAACGTCCTGACTTTC	CASSLSFGTGVPPLSSGANVLTF
NA	NA	TRBV6-1	TRBJ1-1	TGTGCCAGCAGTGAAAAGCTCCAGGGGAATACTGAAGCTTTCTTT	CASSEKLQGNTEAFF
NA	NA	TRBV4-1	TRBJ1-4	TGCGCCAGCAGCCCACAGGGTGTTGGTGAAAAACTGTTTTTT	CASSPQGVGEKLFF